These 8 T cell receptor beta chains share one sample of origin, sequenced in a study of CD8 T cells in Susac syndrome (dated by TCRdb to about 2019). The protocol used for the library was the immunoSEQ multiplex PCR assay. RNA was extracted with the RNeasy kit and roughly 0.45 to 1 ug was reverse transcribed using random hexamers. TCRdb passed the public sequencing reads through fastp at Q25 and MiXCR, retaining productive beta sequences. Each CDR3 protein gets just one entry, which takes the most common genes and DNA from the rows behind it. Here the sample has 230,000 or so distinct CDR3 sequences; nearly 97% occur a single time. The ten biggest clones cover 0.095% of the sample. The sample taken for sequencing was CD4+ T cells from PBMCs. The receptor set was obtained from a human donor with multiple sclerosis.

V gene TRBV20-1 combines with J gene TRBJ2-7; D is undetermined. The CDR3 is 12 amino acids. The germline CDR1 and CDR2 sequences are DFQATT and SNEGSKA (reference sequence). Trimming pared 3 bases from V and 2 bases from J, leaving 8 bases between. CDR3 sequence (DNA): TGCAGTGCTAGTAACAGACCCTACGAGCAGTACTTC. Protein product: CSASNRPYEQYF.

The gene calls are TRBV9 and TRBJ1-4; D remains ambiguous. The germline CDR1 and CDR2 sequences are SGDLS and YYNGEE. V lost 4 bases, J lost 6 bases, and 13 bases lay in between. The CDR3 length is 14 residues. The CDR3, as DNA: TGTGCCAGCAGCCCCGGAAGGCAGCATGAAAAACTGTTTTTT. Amino acid sequence: CASSPGRQHEKLFF.

The chain has TRBV5-1 and TRBJ2-1; D is perhaps TRBD1 (6 bases). From germline, CDR1 is SGHRS and CDR2 YFSETQ. The CDR3 spans 14 residues. The V end was cut by 5 bases, the J end by 2 bases, with 11 bases between. The CDR3 coding sequence is TGCGCCAGCAGTTTAGGGGGACCCTACAATGAGCAGTTCTTC. Protein product: CASSLGGPYNEQFF. Full variable domain (missing parts from reference TRBV5-1 and TRBJ2-1): KAGVTQTPRYLIKTRGQQVTLSCSPISGHRSVSWYQQTPGQGLQFLFEYFSETQRNKGNFPGRFSGRQFSNSRSEMNVSTLELGDSALYLCASSLGGPYNEQFFGPGTRLTVL.

The chain couples TRBV29-1 to TRBJ2-3, with 7 bases identical to TRBD2. This CDR3 is built from 14 residues. Trimming cost V 3 bases and J 1 base; bases outside gene matches: 4. CDR1 SQVTM and CDR2 ANQGSEA come from the germline V gene. The DNA of the CDR3 is TGCAGCGTTGAGGAACGGGGGGGCACAGATACGCAGTATTTT. It encodes CSVEERGGTDTQYF.

The chain couples TRBV7-2 to TRBJ2-5, with D perhaps given as TRBD1 or TRBD2 (6 bases each). Germline CDR1 SGHTA, CDR2 FQGNSA. V lost 7 bases to trimming and J lost 5 bases, with 20 bases between them. The CDR3 sequence is 15 residues long. CDR3 region: CASMGGSPPMETQYF. CDR3 bases: TGTGCCAGCATGGGGGGCAGTCCACCGATGGAGACCCAGTACTTC. The full variable domain, its missing parts supplied by reference TRBV7-2 and TRBJ2-5, is GAGVSQSPSNKVTEKGKDVELRCDPISGHTALYWYRQSLGQGLEFLIYFQGNSAPDKSGLPSDRFSAERTGGSVSTLTIQRTQQEDSAVYLCASMGGSPPMETQYFGPGTRLLVL.

The chain uses TRBV28 and TRBJ2-5, with 10 bases lining up with TRBD1. V lost 4 bases and J lost 5; bases outside the gene matches: 7. In germline, CDR1 is MDHEN, CDR2 SYDVKM. CDR3 length: 15 amino acids. The CDR3 sequence is CASSSRGQGKETQYF. The CDR3 nucleotides read TGTGCCAGCAGTTCTCGGGGACAGGGGAAGGAGACCCAGTACTTC.

This rearrangement joins TRBV7-3 to TRBJ2-1; 8 nucleotides align to TRBD2. The CDR3 has 16 amino acids. Unmatched junction bases numbered 8, after V lost 1 base and J lost 6 bases. Germline CDR1 and CDR2: SGHTA and FQGTGA. In DNA form, the CDR3 reads TGTGCCAGCAGCTTAAATCGCGGGGGGCTCCCCAATGAGCAGTTCTTC. Protein: CASSLNRGGLPNEQFF. The variable domain in full, completed from reference TRBV7-3 and TRBJ2-1, reads GAGVSQTPSNKVTEKGKYVELRCDPISGHTALYWYRQSLGQGPEFLIYFQGTGAADDSGLPNDRFFAVRPEGSVSTLKIQRTERGDSAVYLCASSLNRGGLPNEQFFGPGTRLTVL.

A note on this clonotype: One junction end does not reproduce the germline sequence, and a read error may be involved. V is TRBV29-1 and J is TRBJ2-3; 12 nucleotides agree with TRBD2. CDR3 length: 14 residues. Germline CDR1 reads SQVTM; CDR2 reads ANQGSEA. CDR3 DNA sequence: TGCAGCGGTGAACTAGCGGGAGGTCCAGATACGCAGTATTTT. Translated, it gives CSGELAGGPDTQYF.